Here is one TCR beta chain with its context. The antigen remains unidentified. The CDR3 loop spans 12 amino acids. V dropped 4 bases and J dropped 3 bases, with 9 bases sitting between them. Germline CDR1 and CDR2: GTSNPN and SVGIG (reference sequence). Graft tissue processing released intraepithelial and lamina propria lymphocytes. The sample is drawn from a study of graft-versus-host responses after intestinal transplantation. Background on the study: Isolated intestinal, liver-intestinal, or multivisceral transplants were what recipients had. Overall study findings and caveats: Patients with graft-donor T cell macrochimerism had high graft-versus-host to host-versus-graft clonal ratios in allografts. The marrow of recipients harbored GvH clones, and ileum or blood showed some of them first. Early declines in HvG clones that occurred post-transplant were associated with peak circulating GvH clone levels.

Data came from immunoSEQ multiplex PCR; TCRdb stores just in-frame clones and leaves some out. The table lists about 29,000 clones, over 60% of them singletons. The TCR sequence derives from a human patient who received an intestinal transplant, so some T cells may come from the graft donor. Sample: ileum tissue, taken 98 days after intestinal transplantation. This chain connects TRBV30 to TRBJ2-5; perhaps TRBD1 as D (6 bases). Written as DNA, the CDR3 is TGTGCCTGGACAGGGGACGAAGAGACCCAGTACTTC. Translating gives CAWTGDEETQYF.